The rows below give T cell receptor beta chains drawn from one sample of a study of shared clonotypes between healthy human individuals. Produced via immunoSEQ multiplex PCR; TCRdb's table is partial and in-frame only. The sample has fewer than 500,000 clones, 60% to 80% seen once. Material for sequencing was PBMCs. These receptors were collected from a woman aged 35 to 49 in good health. Some clones in this sample may be carry-over from other donors' samples. The CDR3 runs from the conserved cysteine through the conserved F or W. A D gene is named only where the DNA matches it firmly. Where a row states a size, it is once, few, many or the class of an expanded clone; other rows omit it.

d_call	clone_size	v_call	j_call	cdr3_aa	cdr3_nt
TRBD2	.	TRBV28	TRBJ2-7	CASSLSREGSRNEQYF	TGTGCCAGCAGTTTAAGTCGGGAGGGCAGTCGTAACGAGCAGTACTTC
.	once	TRBV2	TRBJ2-3	CASSARGDTQYF	TGTGCCAGCAGTGCCCGGGGTGATACGCAGTATTTT
.	.	TRBV28	TRBJ1-5	CASSSYPTDYSNQPQHF	TGTGCCAGCAGTTCCTACCCTACGGACTATAGCAATCAGCCCCAGCATTTT
.	.	TRBV6-1	TRBJ1-5	CASSEIFNQPQHF	TGTGCCAGCAGTGAAATCTTCAATCAGCCCCAGCATTTT
.	.	TRBV19	TRBJ1-2	CASSIRDNYGYTF	TGTGCCAGTAGTATCCGGGACAACTATGGCTACACCTTC
TRBD2	.	TRBV7-3	TRBJ2-3	CASSDIAGAFPDTQYF	TGTGCCAGCAGCGATATAGCGGGAGCGTTTCCAGATACGCAGTATTTT
.	.	TRBV2	TRBJ1-5	CASKGDSNQPQHF	TGTGCCAGCAAAGGGGATAGCAATCAGCCCCAGCATTTT
TRBD2	.	TRBV7-9	TRBJ2-5	CASSENGRAIGTQYF	TGTGCCAGCAGCGAGAACGGGAGGGCTATTGGGACCCAGTACTTC
TRBD1	.	TRBV4-1	TRBJ1-2	CASSPRDRFLGYTF	TGCGCCAGCAGCCCCCGGGACAGATTCCTGGGCTACACCTTC
TRBD1	.	TRBV6-5	TRBJ2-7	CASSPTGVTGEQYF	TGTGCCAGCAGCCCGACAGGGGTAACAGGCGAGCAGTACTTC
TRBD1	few	TRBV6-5	TRBJ1-5	CASSPDRDQPQHF	TGTGCCAGCAGCCCGGACAGGGATCAGCCCCAGCATTTT
TRBD2	.	TRBV7-3	TRBJ2-7	CASSLELAGETHEQYF	TGTGCCAGCAGCCTCGAACTAGCGGGAGAGACCCACGAGCAGTACTTC
.	.	TRBV30	TRBJ1-4	CAWSVGLTNEKLFF	TGTGCCTGGAGTGTTGGACTAACTAATGAAAAACTGTTTTTT
TRBD2	.	TRBV11-2	TRBJ2-2	CASSPSGRTTGELFF	TGTGCCAGCAGCCCTAGCGGGAGAACCACCGGGGAGCTGTTTTTT
TRBD1	.	TRBV28	TRBJ1-5	CASSPTTGVPQPQHF	TGTGCCAGCAGCCCGACGACAGGGGTTCCTCAGCCCCAGCATTTT
.	.	TRBV5-1	TRBJ2-3	CASSSGTLNPTDTQYF	TGCGCCAGCAGCTCCGGGACGCTAAACCCCACAGATACGCAGTATTTT
.	.	TRBV6-5	TRBJ1-2	CASRGRLSYGYTF	TGTGCCTCGAGAGGCCGCCTATCCTATGGCTACACCTTC
.	few	TRBV30	TRBJ2-2	CAWSVQGRPGELFF	TGTGCCTGGAGTGTCCAGGGGCGCCCCGGGGAGCTGTTTTTT
TRBD2	once	TRBV19	TRBJ2-7	CASSILAGNYEQYF	TGTGCCAGTAGTATACTAGCGGGGAACTACGAGCAGTACTTC
.	few	TRBV21-1	TRBJ2-7	CASRTPGAGSDARHEQYF	TGTGCCAGCAGAACCCCGGGGGCAGGGAGCGACGCTCGCCACGAGCAGTACTTC
.	.	TRBV6-5	TRBJ1-5	CASSREGGNQPQHF	TGTGCCAGCAGTCGGGAGGGGGGTAATCAGCCCCAGCATTTT
.	.	TRBV25-1	TRBJ2-4	CASSEGGGGVGKNIQYF	TGTGCCAGCAGTGAAGGGGGCGGGGGCGTAGGCAAAAACATTCAGTACTTC
.	.	TRBV5-1	TRBJ2-1	CASSGDGNNEQFF	TGCGCCAGCAGCGGGGACGGTAACAATGAGCAGTTCTTC
.	.	TRBV5-8	TRBJ1-1	CASSLYFTPESNTEAFF	TGTGCCAGCAGCTTGTATTTTACACCCGAATCGAACACTGAAGCTTTCTTT
TRBD2	many	TRBV5-1	TRBJ2-3	CASSFRGGPSTDTQYF	TGCGCCAGCAGCTTCCGGGGGGGCCCTAGCACAGATACGCAGTATTTT
.	once	TRBV6-6	TRBJ1-2	CASSYPGTANYGYTF	TGTGCCAGCAGTTACCCTGGGACGGCTAACTATGGCTACACCTTC
.	.	TRBV5-4	TRBJ2-1	CASSLGQLVRTEQFF	TGTGCCAGCAGCTTGGGACAATTGGTCCGGACTGAGCAGTTCTTC
.	many	TRBV28	TRBJ2-1	CASSSGSGSYNEQFF	TGTGCCAGCAGTTCCGGGTCCGGCTCCTACAATGAGCAGTTCTTC
TRBD2	.	TRBV11-2	TRBJ2-3	CASSRLAGGPTDTQYF	TGTGCCAGCAGCCGACTAGCGGGAGGGCCCACAGATACGCAGTATTTT